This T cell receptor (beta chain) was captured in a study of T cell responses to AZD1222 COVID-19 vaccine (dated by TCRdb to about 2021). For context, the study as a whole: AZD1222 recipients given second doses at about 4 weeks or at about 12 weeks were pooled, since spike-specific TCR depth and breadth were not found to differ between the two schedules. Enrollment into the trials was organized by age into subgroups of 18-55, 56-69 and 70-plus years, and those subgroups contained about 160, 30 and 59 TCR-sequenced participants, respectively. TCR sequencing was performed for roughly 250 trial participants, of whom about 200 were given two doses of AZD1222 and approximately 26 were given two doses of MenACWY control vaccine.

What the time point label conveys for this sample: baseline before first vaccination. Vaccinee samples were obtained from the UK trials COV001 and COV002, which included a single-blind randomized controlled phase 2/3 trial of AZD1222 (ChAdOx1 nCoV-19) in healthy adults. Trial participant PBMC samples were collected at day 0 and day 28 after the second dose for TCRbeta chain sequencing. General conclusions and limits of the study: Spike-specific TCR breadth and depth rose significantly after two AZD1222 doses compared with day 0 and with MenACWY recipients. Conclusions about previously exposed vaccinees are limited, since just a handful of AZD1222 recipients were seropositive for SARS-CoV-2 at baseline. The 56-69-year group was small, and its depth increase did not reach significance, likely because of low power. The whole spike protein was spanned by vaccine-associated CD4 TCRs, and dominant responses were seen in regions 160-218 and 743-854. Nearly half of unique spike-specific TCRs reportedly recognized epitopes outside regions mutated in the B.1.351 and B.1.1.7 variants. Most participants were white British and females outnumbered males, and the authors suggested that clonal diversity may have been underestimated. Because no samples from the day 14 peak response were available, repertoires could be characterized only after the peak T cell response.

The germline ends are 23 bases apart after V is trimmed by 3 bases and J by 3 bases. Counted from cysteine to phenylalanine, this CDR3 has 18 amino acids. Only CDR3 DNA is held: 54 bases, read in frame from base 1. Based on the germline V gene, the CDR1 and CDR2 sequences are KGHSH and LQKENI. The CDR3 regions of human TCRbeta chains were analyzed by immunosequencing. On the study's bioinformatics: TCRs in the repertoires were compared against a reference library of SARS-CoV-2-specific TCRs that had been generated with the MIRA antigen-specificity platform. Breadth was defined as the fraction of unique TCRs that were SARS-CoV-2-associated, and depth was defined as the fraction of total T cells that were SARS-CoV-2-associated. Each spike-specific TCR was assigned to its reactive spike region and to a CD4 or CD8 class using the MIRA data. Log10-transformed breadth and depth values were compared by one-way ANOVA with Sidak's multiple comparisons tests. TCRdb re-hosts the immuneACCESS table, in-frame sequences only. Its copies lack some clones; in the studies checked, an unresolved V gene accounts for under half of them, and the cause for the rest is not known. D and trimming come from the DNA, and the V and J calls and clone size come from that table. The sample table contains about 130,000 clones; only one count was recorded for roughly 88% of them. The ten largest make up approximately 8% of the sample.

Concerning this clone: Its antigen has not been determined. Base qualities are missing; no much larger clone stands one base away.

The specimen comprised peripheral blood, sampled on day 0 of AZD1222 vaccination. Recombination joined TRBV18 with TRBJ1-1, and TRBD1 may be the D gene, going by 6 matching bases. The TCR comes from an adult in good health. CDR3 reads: CASSPRVAGALLDTEAFF. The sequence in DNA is TGTGCCAGCTCACCGAGAGTGGCAGGGGCGCTCCTGGACACTGAAGCTTTCTTT.